This passage covers 18 T cell receptor beta chains from one sample sequenced in a study of early T cells in non-severe SARS-CoV-2 infection. TCRdb reprocessed the 5' RACE reads with MiXCR, giving one entry per CDR3 protein. The data show approximately 56,000 distinct CDR3 sequences, with 10% seen just once and 5.5% to 7.5% held by the top ten. Sequenced input: whole blood. Every receptor here comes from an adult who was a healthcare worker with PCR-confirmed SARS-CoV-2 infection or an uninfected control (not recorded which).

This clonotype was observed a handful of times. J is TRBJ2-1 and V is TRBV20-1; TRBD1 matches 8 bases. Losses at the gene ends were 2 bases for V and 1 base for J; bases not matched to a gene: 7. CDR1 is DFQATT, CDR2 SNEGSKA, per germline (reference sequence). The CDR3 sequence is 16 residues long. This chain's CDR3 is CSARTAQGGSYNEQFF. Written as DNA, the CDR3 is TGCAGTGCTAGAACCGCACAGGGGGGATCCTACAATGAGCAGTTCTTC.

This clonotype appeared a few times. The chain has TRBV3-1 and TRBJ2-6; TRBD2 aligns across 12 bases. V gave up 4 bases and J gave up 0 bases; unmatched junction bases: 1. CDR1 is LGHDT, CDR2 YNNKEL, per germline (reference sequence). CDR3 length: 17 residues. CDR3 amino acids: CASSPGLAGSGANVLTF. In DNA form, the CDR3 reads TGTGCCAGCAGCCCGGGACTAGCGGGCTCTGGGGCCAACGTCCTGACTTTC.

This clonotype was seen more than once but under ten times. V is TRBV11-2 and J is TRBJ2-5; TRBD1 or TRBD2 may be the D gene (6 bases each). The V end was cut by 5 bases, the J end by 4 bases, with 11 bases between. The CDR3 consists of 13 residues. Germline lookup yields CDR1 SGHAT and CDR2 FQNNGV. Here the CDR3 reads CASSRGQLETQYF. For the CDR3, the DNA is TGTGCCAGCAGCCGGGGGCAGCTAGAGACCCAGTACTTC.

In this sample, this clonotype turned up many times. The genes are TRBV12-5 and TRBJ1-5, with unresolved D. The CDR3 length is 15 residues. The germline CDR1 and CDR2 sequences are LGHNT and FRNRAP. V lost 5 bases to trimming and J lost 2 bases, with 13 bases between them. CDR3 nucleotide sequence: TGTGCTAGTGGTCCCCTCGGGGTTGGCAATCAGCCCCAGCATTTT. Encoded protein: CASGPLGVGNQPQHF.

This clonotype was observed a few times. The chain is built from TRBV12-5 and TRBJ2-1; D is undetermined. The CDR3 has 18 residues. Per germline, CDR1 LGHNT and CDR2 FRNRAP. V lost 3 bases and J 0 bases, leaving 18 bases between the germline ends. CDR3 sequence (DNA): TGTGCTAGTGGTTTTTCGACGGGCCGTAAAAGCTCCTACAATGAGCAGTTCTTC. It codes for CASGFSTGRKSSYNEQFF.

This clonotype has a handful of counts. CDR3 loop: CASSLGSGTGANVLTF. CDR3 sequence (DNA): TGTGCCAGCAGCTTAGGTAGCGGCACTGGGGCCAACGTCCTGACTTTC. The chain links TRBV7-3 to TRBJ2-6, with D possibly being TRBD2 (6 bases). Per germline, CDR1 SGHTA and CDR2 FQGTGA. This CDR3 comprises 16 residues. V lost 2 bases to trimming and J lost 2 bases, with 10 bases between them.

The chain joins TRBV6-5 to TRBJ1-1; D gene unclear. The CDR3 runs 11 residues. The germline V gene encodes CDR1 MNHEY and CDR2 SVGAGI. Deletions cut 4 bases from V and 11 bases from J, with 11 bases between. The CDR3 reads CASSSGQPAFF. DNA for the CDR3: TGTGCCAGCAGTTCGGGCCAGCCGGCTTTCTTT.

This clonotype was counted many times. This chain joins TRBV11-2 and TRBJ2-1; D might be TRBD1 (6 bases). Looked up from germline, CDR1 is SGHAT and CDR2 is FQNNGV. CDR3 length: 14 amino acids. V lost 5 bases, J lost 6 bases, and 14 bases lay in between. CDR3 bases: TGTGCCAGCAGCCAGACAGGTCCCGGCAATGAGCAGTTCTTC. Translated: CASSQTGPGNEQFF. Drawing the rest from reference TRBV11-2 and TRBJ2-1, the complete variable domain is EAGVAQSPRYKIIEKRQSVAFWCNPISGHATLYWYQQILGQGPKLLIQFQNNGVVDDSQLPKDRFSAERLKGVDSTLKIQPAKLEDSAVYLCASSQTGPGNEQFFGPGTRLTVL.

V usage is TRBV5-4 and J usage is TRBJ2-1; D not certain. Trimming cost V 2 bases and J 0 bases, with 6 bases left between them. Germline loops: CDR1 SGHNT, CDR2 YYREEE (reference sequence). CDR3 size: 14 residues. The CDR3 is CASSLYSSYNEQFF. The CDR3 nucleotides read TGTGCCAGCAGCTTATATAGCTCCTACAATGAGCAGTTCTTC.

This clonotype was recorded a few times. The rearrangement joins TRBV19 to TRBJ2-7; D remains unclear. This CDR3 comprises 15 residues. CDR1 LNHDA and CDR2 SQIVND come from the germline V gene (reference sequence). V dropped 2 bases and J dropped 1 base, with 12 bases sitting between them. CDR3 bases: TGTGCCAGTAGTATAAAGGGCGGCGTATCCTACGAGCAGTACTTC. This translates into CASSIKGGVSYEQYF.

V usage is TRBV20-1 and J usage is TRBJ2-1, with 9 bases matching TRBD2. The CDR3 has 14 residues. Germline V gives CDR1 DFQATT, CDR2 SNEGSKA (reference sequence). J lost 4 bases, V lost 7 bases, and 8 bases had no gene match. The CDR3 sequence: CSVVRTSEYNEQFF. In nucleotides, the CDR3 is TGCAGTGTAGTTAGGACTAGCGAGTACAATGAGCAGTTCTTC.

The chain combines TRBV9 with TRBJ2-7; the D is unclear. The CDR3 runs to 15 residues. V lost 4 bases and J lost 3, with 17 bases in between. The germline gives CDR1 SGDLS, CDR2 YYNGEE. CDR3 nucleotide sequence: TGTGCCAGCAGCCCCGCCGGCTTAGGGCGCTACGAGCAGTACTTC. This translates into CASSPAGLGRYEQYF.

This clonotype was seen at least ten times. V is TRBV20-1 and J is TRBJ2-7; weak D call: TRBD2 (6 bases). The CDR3 runs to 17 residues. Germline values: CDR1 DFQATT, CDR2 SNEGSKA (reference sequence). Trimming removed 1 base at V and 2 bases at J, with 21 bases between. CDR3: CSARVLGAGSFTYEQYF. The CDR3 nucleotides are TGCAGTGCTAGAGTTTTGGGCGCCGGGAGCTTTACCTACGAGCAGTACTTC.

V and J are TRBV7-9 and TRBJ2-7; 9 bases line up with TRBD1. In germline, CDR1 is SEHNR, CDR2 FQNEAQ (reference sequence). Germline trimming cut 5 bases from V and 2 bases from J; bases unmatched to any gene: 16. The CDR3 has 18 residues. The CDR3 nucleotides are TGTGCCAGCAGCCTCTCCGGGACAGGGTGGGGACAAACCTACGAGCAGTACTTC. Its translation: CASSLSGTGWGQTYEQYF.

This clonotype was seen repeatedly, ten times or more. The chain has TRBV20-1 and TRBJ2-5, with 7 bases fitting TRBD2. Germline V gene lookup returns CDR1 DFQATT and CDR2 SNEGSKA (reference sequence). The CDR3 has 13 residues. CDR3 region: CGVEGRGKETQYF. CDR3 sequence (DNA): TGCGGCGTAGAGGGGAGGGGTAAAGAGACCCAGTACTTC.

This clonotype appeared many times. The V gene is TRBV12-3 or TRBV12-4, the J gene TRBJ1-1, with D possibly being TRBD1 (6 bases). CDR3 length: 13 residues. Deletions cut 5 bases from V and 8 bases from J, with 15 bases between. CDR3 nucleotides: TGTGCCAGCAGTACGAACGGGGGGCTCGAAGCTTTCTTT. This translates into CASSTNGGLEAFF.

The J gene is TRBJ2-1, the V gene TRBV7-2, with D maybe TRBD2 (6 bases). Germline V gene lookup returns CDR1 SGHTA and CDR2 FQGNSA. V was shortened by 7 bases and J by 8 bases, with 15 bases between the two germline ends. There are 13 residues in the CDR3. The CDR3: CASTRRGVYEQFF. The CDR3, as DNA: TGTGCCAGCACCCGGAGGGGTGTCTATGAGCAGTTCTTC.

This clonotype has just a few counts. V is TRBV12-3 or TRBV12-4 and J is TRBJ2-3; 7 bases are shared with TRBD1. Trimming took 5 bases from V and 6 from J; bases not matched to a gene: 8. The CDR3 runs to 14 residues. The DNA of the CDR3 is TGTGCCAGCAGTAGACAGGGATATAGCGATACGCAGTATTTT. It codes for CASSRQGYSDTQYF.